This T cell receptor (beta chain) was sequenced in a study of CD8+ T cells in alopecia areata. Reverse transcribed after extraction, RNA yielded cDNA as the sequencing template. The data were produced by immunoSEQ multiplex PCR, yet TCRdb's version contains in-frame clones alone and is incomplete. The table shows roughly 2,600 clones, with around 70% occurring only once. Study conclusions and caveats: Shared TCR sequences were less clear between patients than in mice, possibly partly from HLA diversity.

The sample holds a few counts of this clone. Its antigen is undetermined. V shed 5 bases and J 6 bases; nucleotides not matched to a gene: 5. CDR3 size: 13 residues. Germline V lookup: CDR1 GTSNPN, CDR2 SVGIG (reference sequence). The V and J genes are TRBV30 and TRBJ2-3; 10 nucleotides align to TRBD2. Specimen: skin. The sequence was collected from a human donor in good health. CDR3 amino acids: CAWLKRGGDTQYF. CDR3 bases: TGTGCCTGGCTCAAGCGGGGGGGGGATACGCAGTATTTT.